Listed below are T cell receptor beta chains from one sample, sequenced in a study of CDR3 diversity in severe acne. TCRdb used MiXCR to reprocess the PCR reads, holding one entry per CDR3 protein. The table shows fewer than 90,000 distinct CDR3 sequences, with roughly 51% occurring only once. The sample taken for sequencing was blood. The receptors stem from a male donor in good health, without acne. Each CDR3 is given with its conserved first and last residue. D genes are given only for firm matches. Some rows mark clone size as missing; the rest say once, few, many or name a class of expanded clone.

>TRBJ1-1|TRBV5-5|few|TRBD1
CASRLRDRGQYILNTEAFF
TGTGCCAGCAGACTCCGGGACAGGGGACAGTATATTTTGAACACTGAAGCTTTCTTT
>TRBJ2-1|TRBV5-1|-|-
CASSEPSSYNEQFF
TGCGCCAGCAGCGAACCGAGCTCCTACAATGAGCAGTTCTTC
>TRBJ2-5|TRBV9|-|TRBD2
CASSPSSGNRETQYF
TGTGCCAGCAGCCCCAGTAGCGGGAATCGAGAGACCCAGTACTTC
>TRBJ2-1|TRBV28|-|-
CASSFGGQLYNEQFF
TGTGCCAGCAGTTTCGGCGGGCAACTCTACAATGAGCAGTTCTTC
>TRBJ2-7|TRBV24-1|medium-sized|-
CATPDSTPYEQYF
TGTGCCACCCCCGACAGCACCCCCTACGAGCAGTACTTC
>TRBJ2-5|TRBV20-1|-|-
CSARLYQETQYF
TGCAGTGCTAGGCTATATCAAGAGACCCAGTACTTC
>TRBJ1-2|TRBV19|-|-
CASSIDGDGYGYTF
TGTGCCAGTAGTATTGATGGGGACGGCTATGGCTACACCTTC
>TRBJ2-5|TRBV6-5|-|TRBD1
CASRAGTAYGTQYF
TGTGCTAGCAGGGCAGGGACAGCATATGGGACCCAGTACTTC
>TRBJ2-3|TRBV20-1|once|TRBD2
CSDTSGASTDTQYF
TGCAGTGACACTAGCGGGGCTAGCACAGATACGCAGTATTTT
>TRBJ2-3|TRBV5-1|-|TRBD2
CASRAGGTSSYNEQYF
TGCGCCAGCCGTGCGGGGGGGACCAGCTCCTACAATGAGCAGTATTTT
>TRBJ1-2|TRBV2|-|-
CASRKQLYGYTF
TGTGCCAGCAGGAAACAGTTATATGGCTACACCTTC
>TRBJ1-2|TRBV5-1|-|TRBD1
CASSLVDRGGYTF
TGCGCCAGCAGCTTGGTGGACAGGGGCGGCTACACCTTC
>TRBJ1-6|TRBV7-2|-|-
CASSLNDSPLHF
TGTGCCAGCAGCTTGAACGATTCACCCCTCCACTTT
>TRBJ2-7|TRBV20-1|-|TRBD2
CSATTVAGSIYEQYF
TGCAGTGCTACAACTGTAGCGGGAAGTATCTACGAGCAGTACTTC
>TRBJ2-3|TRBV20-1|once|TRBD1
CSTRDRAGTDTQYF
TGCAGCACCAGGGACAGGGCAGGCACAGATACGCAGTATTTT
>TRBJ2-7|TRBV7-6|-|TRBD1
CASSRQGAGYEQYF
TGTGCCAGCAGCCGCCAGGGGGCAGGCTACGAGCAGTACTTC
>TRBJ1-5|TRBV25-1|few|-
CASSYHDQPQHF
TGTGCCAGCAGTTACCATGATCAGCCCCAGCATTTT
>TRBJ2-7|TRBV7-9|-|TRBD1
CASSSLTGDGYEQYF
TGTGCCAGCAGCTCATTGACAGGGGATGGCTACGAGCAGTACTTC